Each of the 30 T cell receptor beta chains below was sequenced from the same sample in a study of brain metastases from non-small cell lung cancer. TCRdb keeps only in-frame clones here, not all; method: immunoSEQ multiplex PCR. The repertoire holds a few thousand clones, roughly 80% seen once, with 7.4% in the top ten. The sample consisted of primary lung tumor tissue. The receptors were gathered from a donor older than 35 with non-small cell lung cancer.

V is TRBV28 and J is TRBJ1-1, with TRBD1 matching 7 bases. The CDR3 runs to 17 residues. J lost 7 bases, V lost 5 bases, and 19 bases had no gene match. Germline V gives CDR1 MDHEN, CDR2 SYDVKM. CDR3 in amino acids: CASSHRGTVDGRGEAFF. CDR3 coding DNA: TGTGCCAGCAGTCATCGGGGGACAGTCGACGGGAGGGGTGAAGCTTTCTTT.

The chain combines TRBV5-1 with TRBJ2-3, with D possibly called TRBD1 or TRBD2 (5 bases each). Germline V gene sequence: CDR1 SGHRS, CDR2 YFSETQ. The CDR3 runs to 15 residues. V lost 2 bases and J lost 5, with 15 bases in between. This CDR3 reads CASSFSVGTGDTQYF. CDR3 bases: TGCGCCAGCAGCTTTTCCGTTGGGACCGGAGATACGCAGTATTTT.

This clone has a handful of counts. The genes are TRBV7-9 and TRBJ1-2, with 8 bases that match TRBD1. The CDR3 totals 15 residues. V trimming: 4 bases; J trimming: 2 bases; junction bases outside the gene matches: 6. Germline values: CDR1 SEHNR, CDR2 FQNEAQ (reference sequence). CDR3 sequence (DNA): TGTGCCAGCAGCTGGGGACAGGTCTCGAACTATGGCTACACCTTC. Residues: CASSWGQVSNYGYTF.

The rearrangement links TRBV10-3 to TRBJ1-5; 7 bases match TRBD1. With 10 bases clipped from V and 3 bases from J, the junction kept 9 bases outside the gene matches. Germline V gene sequence: CDR1 ENHRY, CDR2 SYGVKD. The CDR3 runs to 14 residues. The DNA for the CDR3 is TGTGCCACCAGGGGGGTCGACGACAATCAGCCCCAGCATTTT. Residues: CATRGVDDNQPQHF.

This clone has just one count. The chain is built from TRBV15 and TRBJ1-5; 10 bases are shared with TRBD1. Per germline, CDR1 LNHNV and CDR2 YYDKDF (reference sequence). The CDR3 has 16 amino acids. V lost 1 base and J lost 1; bases outside the gene matches: 1. The CDR3 is CATSRGQGASNQPQHF. The CDR3 nucleotides are TGTGCCACCAGCAGAGGACAGGGGGCAAGCAATCAGCCCCAGCATTTT.

This chain uses TRBV4-1 with TRBJ1-2; the match to TRBD1 covers 7 bases. V lost 1 base and J lost 3; bases outside the gene matches: 8. CDR1 is MGHRA and CDR2 is YSYEKL in the germline V gene. This CDR3 comprises 16 residues. The CDR3 DNA sequence: TGCGCCAGCAGCCAAGTGGGGACAGCCAAACACTATGGCTACACCTTC. Protein: CASSQVGTAKHYGYTF.

This chain joins TRBV2 and TRBJ2-3, with D perhaps matching TRBD1 (6 bases). Germline loops: CDR1 SNHLY, CDR2 FYNNEI. V shed 4 bases and J shed 2 bases, with 10 bases lying between them. This CDR3 has 14 residues. Written as DNA, the CDR3 is TGTGCCAGCAGTGTGAGGGGGTCCACAGATACGCAGTATTTT. This gives the protein CASSVRGSTDTQYF.

This sequence joins TRBV14 and TRBJ2-1; 8 bases line up with TRBD1. This CDR3 spans 15 amino acids. J lost 4 bases, V lost 2 bases, and 4 bases had no gene match. Germline V gene sequence: CDR1 SGHDN, CDR2 FVKESK. The CDR3 spells CASSQQGARYNEQFF. The CDR3 nucleotides are TGTGCCAGCAGCCAACAGGGGGCTAGATACAATGAGCAGTTCTTC.

This clone was seen more than once but under ten times. V is TRBV6-5 and J is TRBJ2-3; the D gene is possibly TRBD2 (6 bases). Looked up from germline, CDR1 is MNHEY and CDR2 is SVGAGI. The V gene lost 4 bases and the J gene lost 2 bases, with 13 bases spanning the gap. The CDR3 spans 15 residues. The CDR3 is CASSSFGGATDTQYF. The CDR3, as DNA: TGTGCCAGCAGTTCTTTTGGCGGGGCCACAGATACGCAGTATTTT.

The chain couples TRBV30 to TRBJ1-1, with D unresolved. CDR1 and CDR2 from the germline V gene are GTSNPN and SVGIG (reference sequence). The CDR3 has 12 residues. The ends were cut back, 5 bases at V and 3 bases at J, with 10 bases in the middle. The CDR3 DNA reads as TGTGCCTGGGGCCCGGGGTACACTGAAGCTTTCTTT. This translates into CAWGPGYTEAFF.

V and J are TRBV10-3 and TRBJ2-7, with TRBD2 matching over 11 bases. Germline V CDR1 and CDR2: ENHRY, SYGVKD. CDR3 length: 16 residues. V lost 3 bases, J lost 3 bases, and 7 bases stayed unmatched. The chain's CDR3 is CAISDPGTSGSYEQYF. In nucleotides, the CDR3 is TGTGCCATCAGTGACCCAGGGACTAGCGGCAGCTACGAGCAGTACTTC.

This chain links TRBV10-3 with TRBJ1-3; the D is unclear. V dropped 9 bases and J dropped 3 bases, with 9 bases sitting between them. Germline lookup yields CDR1 ENHRY and CDR2 SYGVKD. The CDR3 consists of 12 residues. CDR3 nucleotide sequence: TGTGCCATAGAAGGAAGTGGAAACACCATATATTTT. Translated, it gives CAIEGSGNTIYF.

The rearrangement uses TRBV5-1 and TRBJ1-6; the D gene is possibly TRBD1 (5 bases). The length of the CDR3 is 13 residues. Germline CDR1 reads SGHRS; CDR2 reads YFSETQ. V lost 5 bases and J lost 8, with 11 bases in between. The CDR3 DNA sequence: TGCGCCAGCAGGGTTCAGGGCGATTCACCCCTCCACTTT. It specifies CASRVQGDSPLHF.

The gene calls are TRBV7-3 and TRBJ2-7, with D possibly being TRBD2 (7 bases). In germline, CDR1 is SGHTA, CDR2 FQGTGA. The CDR3 is made up of 15 amino acids. The V end lost 5 bases, the J end lost 3 bases, and 17 bases lay between the germline ends. The CDR3 loop reads CASSPEGGGYYEQYF. The DNA of the CDR3 is TGTGCCAGCAGCCCCGAGGGGGGGGGATACTACGAGCAGTACTTC.

The genes are TRBV19 and TRBJ2-5; D unresolved. CDR3 size: 15 residues. The germline V gene has CDR1 LNHDA and CDR2 SQIVND (reference sequence). V shed 3 bases and J shed 1 base, with 12 bases lying between them. CDR3 amino acids: CASSMLPASQETQYF. The CDR3 DNA reads TGTGCCAGTAGTATGTTGCCAGCTAGCCAAGAGACCCAGTACTTC.

In DNA form, the CDR3 reads TGCGCCAGCAGCTTGGAGGACTTAGCCTCTGGAAACACCATATATTTT. Amino acid sequence: CASSLEDLASGNTIYF. The chain employs TRBV5-1 and TRBJ1-3; D unclear. Trimming stripped 0 bases from V and 0 bases from J, with 10 bases between. Germline assignment: CDR1 SGHRS and CDR2 YFSETQ. The CDR3 consists of 16 residues.

The gene calls are TRBV19 and TRBJ2-3, with 15 bases matching TRBD2. The CDR3 contains 15 residues. The V segment lost 6 bases and the J segment 5 bases; nucleotides outside the gene matches: 3. Germline lookup yields CDR1 LNHDA and CDR2 SQIVND (reference sequence). The CDR3 DNA follows: TGTGCCAGTAGGCGGGGACTAGCGGGGGGAGATACGCAGTATTTT. Translation gives CASRRGLAGGDTQYF.

The chain uses TRBV2 and TRBJ2-1, with 7 nucleotides matching TRBD2. The CDR3 is 16 amino acids. The germline V gene encodes CDR1 SNHLY and CDR2 FYNNEI. The CDR3 protein is CAQTGGAAGPGNEQFF. CDR3 sequence (DNA): TGTGCTCAGACCGGGGGTGCAGCGGGACCCGGCAATGAGCAGTTCTTC.

This clone was detected only a few times. The chain is built from TRBV5-4 and TRBJ2-7, with a possible D match to TRBD1 (6 bases). This CDR3 has 15 residues. V was pared by 0 bases and J by 6 bases, with 16 bases between. CDR1 is SGHNT, CDR2 YYREEE, per germline (reference sequence). This CDR3 reads CASSLAPGVFLEQYF. Here the CDR3 DNA reads TGTGCCAGCAGCTTGGCCCCAGGGGTCTTTCTCGAGCAGTACTTC.

The chain combines TRBV19 with TRBJ1-6, with 7 bases matching TRBD1. There are 13 residues in the CDR3. J lost 9 bases, V lost 7 bases, and 6 bases had no gene match. The germline gives CDR1 LNHDA, CDR2 SQIVND (reference sequence). In nucleotides, the CDR3 is TGTGCCAGTACTGACAGGGCCAGTTCACCCCTCCACTTT. Its protein is CASTDRASSPLHF. The complete variable domain, with remaining parts taken from reference TRBV19 and TRBJ1-6, reads DGGITQSPKYLFRKEGQNVTLSCEQNLNHDAMYWYRQDPGQGLRLIYYSQIVNDFQKGDIAEGYSVSREKKESFPLTVTSAQKNPTAFYLCASTDRASSPLHFGNGTRLTVT.

V and J are TRBV9 and TRBJ2-2; D remains unclear. The germline CDR1 and CDR2 sequences are SGDLS and YYNGEE. Trimming shortened V by 0 bases and J by 7 bases, and 7 bases separated the two germline ends. The CDR3 has 13 amino acids. The CDR3 loop reads CASSVVLGGELFF. The CDR3 region has the DNA TGTGCCAGCAGCGTAGTACTCGGCGGGGAGCTGTTTTTT.

The V gene is TRBV6-5, the J gene TRBJ2-1; 7 bases line up with TRBD1. The CDR3 loop spans 14 amino acids. V was pared by 6 bases and J by 5 bases, with 7 bases of the junction left unmatched. Germline assignment: CDR1 MNHEY and CDR2 SVGAGI. The CDR3 is CASRRNRGNNEQFF. The CDR3 DNA sequence: TGTGCCAGCAGACGCAACAGGGGCAACAATGAGCAGTTCTTC.

The CDR3 here is CASAKGDWYGYTF. The CDR3, as DNA: TGTGCCAGCGCTAAGGGGGATTGGTATGGCTACACCTTC. V usage is TRBV25-1 and J usage is TRBJ1-2; the D gene is possibly TRBD1 (6 bases). CDR3 length equals 13 residues. Trimming took 8 bases from V and 5 from J, leaving 15 bases between them. Germline assignment: CDR1 MGHDK and CDR2 SYGVNS.

This chain uses TRBV11-3 with TRBJ1-1; no reliable D call. Germline assignment: CDR1 SGHNT and CDR2 YENEEA. Between the trimmed V and J ends, which lost 3 bases and 1 base, there was a span of 6 bases. This CDR3 has 13 residues. The CDR3 region has the DNA TGTGCCAGCAGCTTGGAGCGGAACACTGAAGCTTTCTTT. Amino acid sequence: CASSLERNTEAFF.

The genes are TRBV2 and TRBJ2-1, with TRBD2 matching 13 bases. This CDR3 comprises 15 residues. Trimming removed 6 bases from V and 5 bases from J; junction bases left unmatched: 4. Germline values: CDR1 SNHLY, CDR2 FYNNEI. The CDR3 region has the DNA TGTGCCAGCAGACCGGGACTAGCGGGGAACAATGAGCAGTTCTTC. This codes for CASRPGLAGNNEQFF.

The CDR3: CASRRQVDTGGYTF. CDR3 coding DNA: TGTGCCAGCAGGAGACAGGTTGATACTGGTGGCTACACCTTC. This chain uses TRBV28 with TRBJ1-2; perhaps TRBD1 as D (6 bases). The CDR3 is 14 residues long. Trimming left V 6 bases short and J 7 bases short, with 18 bases between. The germline V gene has CDR1 MDHEN and CDR2 SYDVKM.

The chain employs TRBV9 and TRBJ2-5; 8 bases align to TRBD2. The germline CDR1 and CDR2 sequences are SGDLS and YYNGEE. V trimming: 4 bases; J trimming: 4 bases; junction bases outside the gene matches: 12. CDR3 length: 16 amino acids. CDR3 residues: CASSPRPSGRGETQYF. CDR3 in DNA: TGTGCCAGCAGCCCTCGCCCTAGCGGGCGCGGAGAGACCCAGTACTTC.

This rearrangement joins TRBV2 to TRBJ1-1; unclear D gene. The CDR3 loop spans 13 amino acids. Trimming stripped 2 bases from V and 4 bases from J, with 8 bases between. Germline CDR1 reads SNHLY; CDR2 reads FYNNEI. CDR3 sequence: CASSEQSATEAFF. For the CDR3, the DNA is TGTGCCAGCAGTGAACAAAGCGCCACTGAAGCTTTCTTT.

V and J are TRBV6-2 or TRBV6-3 and TRBJ1-5; D uncertain. The CDR3 length is 14 residues. Trimming took 3 bases from V and 9 from J, leaving 15 bases between them. Germline CDR1 MNHEY, CDR2 SVGEGT. DNA of the CDR3: TGTGCCAGCAGTTATACGGGCGAGAACTCGCCCCAGCATTTT. Protein: CASSYTGENSPQHF.

This chain connects TRBV9 to TRBJ1-1; no clear D. Germline CDR1 SGDLS, CDR2 YYNGEE. Trimming took 3 bases from V and 11 from J, leaving 17 bases between them. This CDR3 has 13 amino acids. The CDR3 region has the DNA TGTGCCAGCAGCGGCGAACTTGTTGATACGGCTTTCTTT. As protein: CASSGELVDTAFF. Filled out from reference TRBV9 and TRBJ1-1, the complete variable domain reads DSGVTQTPKHLITATGQRVTLRCSPRSGDLSVYWYQQSLDQGLQFLIQYYNGEERAKGNILERFSAQQFPDLHSELNLSSLELGDSALYFCASSGELVDTAFFGQGTRLTVV.